These 15 T cell receptor beta chains originate from one sample sequenced in a study of T cell responses to AZD1222 COVID-19 vaccine (dated by TCRdb to the early 2020s). Reading the label with the study, this specimen's time point is: about 28 days (+/-7) after the second vaccine dose. Libraries were made using the immunoSEQ multiplex PCR assay. As stored in TCRdb, this immuneACCESS dataset retains in-frame rearrangements with V and J assigned. A fraction of the clones does not appear; measured against another copy, unresolved V genes explain less than half of the discrepancy, and the remainder lacks a known reason. This sample has about 81,000 clones in its table, and around 84% of those were observed once. In total, the top ten clones hold 5.6% of the sample. Sequenced material: peripheral blood, taken 28 days after the second AZD1222 dose. Receptors originate from an adult who received the AZD1222 COVID-19 vaccine.

The rearrangement links TRBV12-3 or TRBV12-4 to TRBJ1-5; no definite D call. The CDR3 is 13 residues long. The ends were cut back, 7 bases at V and 9 bases at J, with 16 bases in the middle. The CDR3 nucleotides read TGTGCCAGCAATCTTGGAGGCATTATGCCCCAGCATTTT. Translating it yields CASNLGGIMPQHF.

This chain joins TRBV11-2 and TRBJ1-2; D is possibly TRBD1 (5 bases). The germline V gene has CDR1 SGHAT and CDR2 FQNNGV. V lost 5 bases and J 2 bases, leaving 9 bases between the germline ends. The CDR3 contains 13 residues. CDR3 region: CASSAEGNYGYTF. The CDR3 DNA is TGTGCCAGCAGCGCCGAGGGGAACTATGGCTACACCTTC.

Comments on this clone: Other DNA variants within this sample encode the same CDR3. This rearrangement joins TRBV28 to TRBJ2-7; 8 bases are a match to TRBD1. The germline V gene has CDR1 MDHEN and CDR2 SYDVKM. The CDR3 is 14 amino acids. The V gene end was trimmed by 4 bases and the J gene end by 3 bases; junction bases not matched to a gene: 5. The CDR3, as DNA: TGTGCCAGCAGTTCTGGGACAGGCCTCTACGAGCAGTACTTC. This translates into CASSSGTGLYEQYF.

This clone was counted once. The V and J genes are TRBV21-1 and TRBJ2-2. TRBV21-1 is listed as a pseudogene. The CDR3 sequence is 12 residues long. The CDR3 reads CASTRGAGELFF. In nucleotides, the CDR3 is TGTGCCAGCACCCGAGGGGCCGGGGAGCTGTTTTTT.

This clone was observed a single time. The V gene is TRBV7-2, the J gene TRBJ1-2; the match to TRBD1 covers 7 bases. CDR3 size: 14 residues. Germline-derived CDR1 and CDR2 are SGHTA and FQGNSA. V was pared by 2 bases and J by 6 bases, with 6 bases of the junction left unmatched. The CDR3 DNA sequence: TGTGCCAGCAGCTTACGGCAGGGGGGCGATGGCTACACCTTC. Amino acids: CASSLRQGGDGYTF.

The rearrangement joins TRBV5-1 to TRBJ1-1; 7 bases line up with TRBD1. This CDR3 contains 14 residues. CDR1 and CDR2 (germline): SGHRS, YFSETQ. J gave up 1 base and V 3 bases, and 3 bases lay outside the gene matches. The CDR3 sequence is CASSSGQPNTEAFF. CDR3 bases: TGCGCCAGCAGCTCGGGACAGCCGAACACTGAAGCTTTCTTT.

The chain joins TRBV5-4 to TRBJ2-2, with unresolved D. Trimming cost V 2 bases and J 12 bases, with 11 bases left between them. CDR3 size: 12 residues. Per the germline V gene, CDR1 is SGHNT and CDR2 is YYREEE (reference sequence). CDR3 nucleotides: TGTGCCAGCAGCTTAATCGGGTCGAAGCTGTTTTTT. This translates into CASSLIGSKLFF. Full variable domain (missing parts from reference TRBV5-4 and TRBJ2-2): ETGVTQSPTHLIKTRGQQVTLRCSSQSGHNTVSWYQQALGQGPQFIFQYYREEENGRGNFPPRFSGLQFPNYSSELNVNALELDDSALYLCASSLIGSKLFFGEGSRLTVL.

This clone was counted once. V gene TRBV7-9 combines with J gene TRBJ2-7; the match to TRBD2 covers 9 bases. CDR3 length: 14 residues. CDR1 and CDR2 from the germline V gene are SEHNR and FQNEAQ (reference sequence). V was pared by 7 bases and J by 3 bases, with 7 bases of the junction left unmatched. The chain's CDR3 is CASTLAGPLYEQYF. The CDR3 DNA sequence: TGTGCCAGCACCCTAGCGGGACCCCTCTACGAGCAGTACTTC. Drawing the rest from reference TRBV7-9 and TRBJ2-7, the complete variable domain is DTGVSQNPRHKITKRGQNVTFRCDPISEHNRLYWYRQTLGQGPEFLTYFQNEAQLEKSRLLSDRFSAERPKGSFSTLEIQRTEQGDSAMYLCASTLAGPLYEQYFGPGTRLTVT.

The chain is built from TRBV19 and TRBJ2-2; 10 positions agree with TRBD2. Germline V gene lookup returns CDR1 LNHDA and CDR2 SQIVND (reference sequence). The CDR3 loop spans 16 amino acids. Trimming took 3 bases from V and 6 from J; bases not matched to a gene: 7. The DNA of the CDR3 is TGTGCCAGTAGTATCCAGCGGGGGGGCATCGCCGGGGAGCTGTTTTTT. Translated: CASSIQRGGIAGELFF. Looking up the rest from reference TRBV19 and TRBJ2-2 gives the full variable domain: DGGITQSPKYLFRKEGQNVTLSCEQNLNHDAMYWYRQDPGQGLRLIYYSQIVNDFQKGDIAEGYSVSREKKESFPLTVTSAQKNPTAFYLCASSIQRGGIAGELFFGEGSRLTVL.

This clone was found a few times. V is TRBV18 and J is TRBJ1-2; no firm D call. V dropped 2 bases and J dropped 4 bases, with 11 bases sitting between them. The CDR3 contains 14 residues. The germline V gene has CDR1 KGHSH and CDR2 LQKENI. CDR3 DNA: TGTGCCAGCTCACCAGAGAACTTGGCCTATGGCTACACCTTC. Its translation is CASSPENLAYGYTF.

The rearrangement joins TRBV3-1 (or the pseudogene TRBV3-2) to TRBJ2-7; D is ambiguous. V was pared by 1 base and J by 5 bases, with 6 bases between. The CDR3 is 12 residues long. CDR1 LGHDT and CDR2 YNNKEL come from the germline V gene (reference sequence). The CDR3 DNA follows: TGTGCCAGCAGCCAAGTCGGGCACGAGCAGTACTTC. It is translated as CASSQVGHEQYF.

This chain joins TRBV29-1 and TRBJ1-5, with a possible D match to TRBD1 (5 bases). Trimming took 4 bases from V and 2 from J, leaving 6 bases between them. This CDR3 spans 12 amino acids. Per the germline V gene, CDR1 is SQVTM and CDR2 is ANQGSEA. Here the CDR3 DNA reads TGCAGCGTTGGGGACGGCAATCAGCCCCAGCATTTT. Encoded protein: CSVGDGNQPQHF. Using reference TRBV29-1 and TRBJ1-5 for the parts outside the CDR3, the full variable domain is SAVISQKPSRDICQRGTSLTIQCQVDSQVTMMFWYRQQPGQSLTLIATANQGSEATYESGFVIDKFPISRPNLTFSTLTVSNMSPEDSSIYLCSVGDGNQPQHFGDGTRLSIL.

The chain couples TRBV3-1 (or the pseudogene TRBV3-2) to TRBJ2-5; D is perhaps TRBD1 or TRBD2 (5 bases each). This CDR3 contains 16 residues. Trimming stripped 2 bases from V and 5 bases from J, with 18 bases between. Germline CDR1 reads LGHDT; CDR2 reads YNNKEL (reference sequence). In nucleotides, the CDR3 is TGTGCCAGCAGCCAACCGCCCGGGACCACCGGCGAGACCCAGTACTTC. As protein: CASSQPPGTTGETQYF.

This clone showed up just a few times. The chain employs TRBV3-1 (or the pseudogene TRBV3-2) and TRBJ1-4; D not certain. This CDR3 is 17 amino acids long. Trimming took 1 base from V and 5 from J, leaving 17 bases between them. Germline assignment: CDR1 LGHDT and CDR2 YNNKEL (reference sequence). CDR3 nucleotides: TGTGCCAGCAGCCAAGTCACACTCCGGGTGGGGAATGAAAAACTGTTTTTT. Translated, it gives CASSQVTLRVGNEKLFF.

This chain uses TRBV11-1 with TRBJ2-1, with D possibly being TRBD2 (7 bases). Germline CDR1 is SGHAT and CDR2 is FQDESV (reference sequence). Trimming took off 5 bases at V and 5 bases at J, with 19 bases between the two ends. The CDR3 has 16 residues. In DNA form, the CDR3 reads TGTGCCAGCAGCAAACAGGGTGGGGACTATCACAATGAGCAGTTCTTC. Protein sequence: CASSKQGGDYHNEQFF.